This TCR beta chain was recorded in a study of T cells after yellow fever vaccination. CDR3 size: 16 residues. The germline gives CDR1 MGHRA, CDR2 YSYEKL. V was cut by 2 bases and J by 11 bases, with 24 bases left in between. TCRdb ran MiXCR on the 5' RACE reads and lists one entry per CDR3 protein. The sample holds approximately 260,000 distinct CDR3 sequences; around 4.9% are singletons and the top ten take roughly 3.5%. Study findings and constraints: It was a weaker secondary response, yet one that peaked faster, at day 5 versus 15. Contamination of FACS-sorted repertoires by abundant clonotypes from the bulk population could occur. The booster saw the reappearance of most primary-vaccination clones (approximately 97% CD4, about 85% CD8).

On this clonotype itself: Its antigen is unknown.

This clonotype was obtained from a young man who received the YFV17D yellow fever vaccine. The chain employs TRBV4-1 and TRBJ1-1; D uncertain. Sequenced material: CD4+ T cells sorted from PBMCs, taken on the day of the yellow fever booster vaccination. CDR3 loop: CASSQIDILTVAQAFF. As DNA, the CDR3 is TGCGCCAGCAGCCAAATCGACATTTTGACTGTTGCGCAGGCTTTCTTT.